The clone carrying this T cell receptor beta chain was seen many times. The data were obtained in a study of patients and donors after allogeneic stem cell transplantation. After removal of 4 bases from V and 4 bases from J, the junction contained 10 bases not matched to a gene. Germline-derived CDR1 and CDR2 are KGHDR and SFDVKD. This CDR3 contains 16 residues. TCRdb processed the RT-PCR reads anew with MiXCR; each CDR3 protein has one entry. Among 57,000 or so distinct CDR3 sequences, less than 15% were seen once, and the ten largest hold about a third. This receptor was taken from a human donor who was either an allogeneic HSCT recipient or a stem cell or donor lymphocyte infusion donor (not recorded which). It is not recorded whose cells these are; they may come from a transplant donor. The rearrangement joins TRBV24-1 to TRBJ2-5; the match to TRBD1 covers 8 bases. Sequencing was carried out using blood, either unsorted or a sorted T cell fraction (not recorded which). The CDR3 protein is CATSEPGQGRGETQYF. CDR3 in DNA: TGTGCCACCAGTGAGCCCGGACAGGGTCGGGGAGAGACCCAGTACTTC.